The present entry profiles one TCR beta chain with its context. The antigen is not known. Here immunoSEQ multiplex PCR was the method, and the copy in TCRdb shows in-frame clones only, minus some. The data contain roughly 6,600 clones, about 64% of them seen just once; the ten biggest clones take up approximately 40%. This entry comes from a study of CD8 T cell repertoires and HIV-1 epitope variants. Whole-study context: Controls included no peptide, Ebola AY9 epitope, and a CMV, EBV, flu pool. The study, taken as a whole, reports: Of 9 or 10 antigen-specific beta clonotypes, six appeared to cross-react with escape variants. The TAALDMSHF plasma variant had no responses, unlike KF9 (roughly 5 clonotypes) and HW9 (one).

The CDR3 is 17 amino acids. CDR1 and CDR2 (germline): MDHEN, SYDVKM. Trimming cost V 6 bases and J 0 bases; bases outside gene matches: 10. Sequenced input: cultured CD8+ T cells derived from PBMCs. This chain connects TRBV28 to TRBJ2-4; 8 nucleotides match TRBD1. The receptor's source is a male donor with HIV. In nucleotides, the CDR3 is TGTGCCAGCAGATCGCCTCGTGGACAGGGAGCCAAAAACATTCAGTACTTC. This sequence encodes CASRSPRGQGAKNIQYF.